This entry concerns a single TCR beta chain. Its antigen is not identified. These data are taken from a study of STAT3 mutations in large granular lymphocyte leukemia. TCRbeta libraries averaged around 39,000 productive templates per sample. TCRdb keeps only in-frame clones here, not all; method: immunoSEQ multiplex PCR. The sample has just over 15,000 clones, about 93% seen once. Overall study results and limits: At least one immunodominant TCR beta clonotype appeared in every T-cell large granular lymphocyte leukemia patient. Some patients had persisting codominant clonotypes that could mask small clones. All newly emerging clones after therapy were STAT3 wild type.

V shed 0 bases, J shed 9 bases, and the junction held 5 bases outside the gene matches. Germline loops: CDR1 SEHNR, CDR2 FQNEAQ (reference sequence). This CDR3 spans 15 amino acids. The chain carries TRBV7-9 and TRBJ2-1; 10 nucleotides align to TRBD2. The sequence came from a woman aged 45-65 years with T-cell large granular lymphocyte leukemia. Some clones in this sample may be carry-over from other donors' samples. The sample consisted of peripheral blood mononuclear cells. CDR3 sequence reads: CASSLALAGAVEQFF. The CDR3 bases are TGTGCCAGCAGCTTAGCGCTAGCGGGAGCCGTTGAGCAGTTCTTC.